Listed here is a single TCR beta chain. Its binding antigen is unknown. The record has no base qualities; no much larger clone is one base away. From the cysteine up to the phenylalanine, the CDR3 has a length of 15 residues. The kept DNA is CDR3 alone, 45 bases in frame from the first base. CDR1 LNHNV and CDR2 YYDKDF are derived from the germline V gene (reference sequence). V drops 0 bases and J drops 7 bases, leaving 13 bases in between. This entry comes from a study of cytomegalovirus exposure and HLA in healthy donors listed by TCRdb under 2017. In the study overall: According to an earlier analysis of 587 of the donors, about 179 million T cells yielded over 90 million unique TCR beta sequences and approximately 300 Gb of sequence data. Approximately 310 gigabases of sequencing data and about 92 million unique TCR sequences made up an early release that covered some 640 HLA-typed donors. Among the roughly 390 genotyped donors, more than 70% belonged to the genetic ancestry cluster associated with self-reported Caucasian donors. The study aimed to test whether cataloging public T cell receptors could reveal signatures of past pathogen exposure. Using immunosequencing, the study profiled T cell repertoires from about 650 subjects and related those repertoires to cytomegalovirus serostatus. In addition to the first cohort of around 670 subjects, a separate validation cohort of approximately 110 different subjects was used. To predict cytomegalovirus infection status, the study brought together high-throughput TCR immunosequencing, statistical association of individual TCRs with disease status, and machine learning. A later analysis re-examined previously published TCR beta repertoires from 500 to 700 donors and added high-resolution HLA genotyping to investigate patterns of TCR occurrence. Rather than using new phenotypic data, the later analysis identified candidate immune exposures from TCR beta sequences and from how often those sequences occurred across donors. In an earlier analysis of more than 550 of the donors, high-throughput TCR beta sequencing was used to judge whether each TCR beta V gene segment behaved as functional or pseudogenic. Donor age, sex, ethnicity and CMV serostatus were compiled together with the repertoire data. A later genetic analysis used genome-wide SNP genotypes for about 60% of the roughly 670 donors, treating that subset as a discovery cohort. All discovery cohort repertoires had been generated on a single sequencing platform. Class I and class II HLA loci were covered by the typing at four-digit resolution. Typing coverage varied by locus: about 629-630 donors for A, B, C, DRB1 and DQB1; more than 500 for DQA1; more than 600 for DPA1; roughly 470 for DPB1. Because of strong linkage in the cohort, four or five DR-DQ haplotypes were treated as single units for association and clustering. Among some 410 genotyped donors of the cohort, an average of roughly 240,000 unique TCR beta nucleotide sequences were sequenced per donor, around 20% of them non-productive.

The cohort was made up of about 610 healthy bone marrow donors. At the time of sampling, every cohort member was nominally healthy, though immune exposures that went unrecorded were likely present. The donor was CMV seropositive and was included in the group of approximately 300 seropositive cohort members. A peripheral blood sample was collected from each donor, and TCR beta sequencing was performed on peripheral blood mononuclear cells. Genomic DNA extraction from the blood cell samples was performed with the Qiagen DNeasy Blood Extraction Kit. Library construction relied on the immunoSEQ multiplex PCR assay. For the multiplex PCR, a mixture combining 60 forward primers for TCR Vbeta segments and 13 reverse primers for TCR Jbeta segments was used. Amplification of the CDR3 region of rearranged TCR beta genes was performed with a multiplex PCR assay on genomic DNA. The amplified TCR beta libraries were sequenced on the Illumina HiSeq System as 87-base-pair reads. Per the original workflow: A later analysis tallied tens of millions of unique TCR beta chains across the 550 to 850 repertoires, and about 12 million of those chains were shared by two or more donors. Raw reads were error-corrected and collapsed into unique sequences by a nearest-neighbor algorithm in which closely related sequences were merged to remove PCR and sequencing errors. Alignment of CDR3 sequences to IMGT reference sequences was used to assign V, D and J gene segments. For a sequence to be retained, a match of at least six nucleotides to both a V gene segment and a J gene segment was required. Rearrangements were classified as productive when the CDR3 lacked stop codons and remained in frame with V and J, and all other rearrangements were classified as non-productive. CDR3 was defined by IMGT convention, running from the second conserved V-encoded cysteine to the conserved J-encoded phenylalanine. In an earlier analysis of just under 600 of the donors, sequences lacking an unambiguous match to a single V gene segment were excluded. An earlier analysis of several hundred of the donors classified V segments as functional when productive rearrangements were above 56.7% and as segregating when the standard deviation between donors was above 5%. A statistical classification framework was developed to diagnose cytomegalovirus status using the catalog of TCR beta chain sequences. V and J gene assignment, in a later analysis, came from comparing TCR nucleotide sequences with IMGT/GENE-DB human TR gene sequences. In a later analysis, CDR3 sequences and most-parsimonious VDJ recombination scenarios were assigned using the TCRdist pipeline. A later analysis defined each TCR beta chain by its CDR3 amino acid sequence plus V-gene family, and excluded reads lacking a unique V-gene family. In a later analysis, 500 to 650 highly shared, low-generation-probability nucleotide sequences were removed to address suspected cross-contamination and a sequencing artifact. In a later analysis, a clonal expansion index was calculated for each public chain from normalized within-repertoire ranks of inferred template counts. In a later analysis, generation probabilities were computed using a VDJ recombination model fitted to out-of-frame rearrangements, and the results were checked against IGoR. A later analysis scored TCR-TCR, TCR-HLA and TCR-CMV co-occurrence with hypergeometric tests, applying a repertoire-size bias correction to TCR pairs. To estimate false discovery rates, a later analysis permuted the HLA or CMV assignments 20 times. In a later analysis, co-occurring TCRs were grouped using DBSCAN, and TCRdist sequence similarity was added for clustering within HLA-allele-positive subsets. Co-occurrence clustering excluded repertoires with fewer than 30,000 or more than 120,000 public chains, plus five with anomalous nucleotide sharing. The immuneACCESS repertoire file appears here via TCRdb, limited to in-frame rearrangements. These files lack a portion of the clones; in checked studies, under half of the deficit traces to unresolved V genes, and the cause of the others is not known. The V and J calls and clone size were taken over from that table, and D and trimming were inferred from the DNA. This sample is represented by 150,000 to 200,000 clones; 70% of them were singletons. The top ten clones comprise 4.5% to 5% of the sample.

The paper as a whole reports these results and caveats: Correlated functional status among segregating V segments might be attributable to linkage disequilibrium, but an unknown experimental factor could not be ruled out. In a later genetic analysis, a missense DCLRE1C variant was associated with V-gene and J-gene trimming of TCR beta chains, and the association was replicated in an independent cohort. A later analysis found that TCR association rates varied across HLA loci, with DRB1 alleles showing the most associated TCRs and HLA-C alleles the fewest. Because HLA typing was unavailable for some donors at each locus, only the typed subset was used in association tests. According to a later genetic analysis, donors in an Asian-associated ancestry cluster had fewer N-insertions in productive TCRs than the approximately 690-donor mean. A group of highly shared sequence variants was considered likely to be a technical artifact of the sequencing pipeline. Presence/absence analyses assumed roughly uniform sequencing depth across donors, an assumption that may not hold. The authors suggested that the approach could potentially be extended to other disease states and immunological phenotypes. In a later analysis, HLA-associated TCR beta chains were found to be more clonally expanded and to have lower generation probabilities than equally common non-associated chains. When HLA alleles, especially DR and DQ, strongly co-occurred, attributing TCR associations to individual alleles was difficult. The classifier was reported to diagnose cytomegalovirus status with high specificity and sensitivity in both the original cohort and the validation cohort. A few of the identified cytomegalovirus-associated TCR beta chains were confirmed in vitro to be specific for cytomegalovirus antigens. The 87-base-pair reads could not distinguish some IMGT-functional V segments, including TRBV6-2 and TRBV6-3, so those segments were excluded. A later analysis associated 15,000 to 20,000 TCR beta sequences with specific HLA alleles at a false discovery rate of 0.05. In an earlier analysis of more than 500 of the donors, most TCR beta V segments appeared in productive rearrangements about 87% or about 30% of the time, broadly matching IMGT annotations. Most CMV-associated TCR beta chains appeared to be HLA-restricted in a later analysis, and the HLA associations seemed to be driven largely by CMV exposure. A further reported finding was that TCR beta sequences accurately predicted the HLA-A and HLA-B alleles for most subjects in the first cohort. Because counts were too low, seventeen rarely observed V segments, including chromosome 9 orphons, were left out of the earlier analysis of approximately 500 of the donors. While some public TCRs were present in many individuals, most TCR sequences turned up only very rarely across donors. CMV serostatus was the only immune exposure information available for the cohort. A later analysis reported that several top co-occurrence clusters appeared linked to parvovirus B19, influenza, CMV and Epstein-Barr virus. Only TCR beta chains were sequenced in this cohort, and the absence of alpha or paired-chain data limited detectable features. The study gave a list of 150 to 200 TCR beta chains associated with cytomegalovirus.

The chain was built from TRBV15 and TRBJ1-5; TRBD1 is a weak D gene call, 6 bases matching. This TCR was sampled from a man younger than 35 in good health and CMV-seropositive. The specimen was PBMCs. The CDR3 here reads CATSRDPGVGQPQHF. The nucleotide sequence reads as follows: TGTGCCACCAGCAGAGATCCAGGGGTTGGGCAGCCCCAGCATTTT.